This T cell receptor beta chain was identified during a study of shared clonotypes between healthy human individuals. Overall study context: Participating donors consisted of two women and three men aged 18 to 49.

Profiled with immunoSEQ multiplex PCR; TCRdb holds only in-frame clones, not every one. The sample shows over 2 million clones, about 90% of them seen only once. Germline V lookup: CDR1 ENHRY, CDR2 SYGVKD. The CDR3 is 13 residues long. V was cut by 7 bases and J by 1 base, with 10 bases left in between. Concerning this clone: Its antigen is still unknown.

Study-wide results and limits: In four donors, about 5% of naive CD4 clonotypes appeared in common.

This TCR was recovered from a man between 18 and 29 years old in good health. Some clones in this sample may be carry-over from other donors' samples. Sequencing input: naive CD4+ T cells from PBMCs. Subset here: CD45RA+ positively selected. V and J are TRBV10-3 and TRBJ1-1; D gene unclear. The CDR3 reads CAITVSTNTEAFF. The CDR3 region has the DNA TGTGCCATCACGGTATCCACGAACACTGAAGCTTTCTTT.